The 19 T cell receptor beta chains listed next were all sequenced from one sample in a study of T cell clones after liver transplantation. Assay: immunoSEQ multiplex PCR; the TCRdb copy retains only in-frame clones and omits some. The top ten hold less than 3.5% of the sample, which has 65,000 to 80,000 clones, around 78% seen once. This sample comprised CD4+ T cells from blood, obtained at the 22-month timepoint. The receptors here all came from a human patient who received a liver transplant. The graft donor may have contributed some T cells.

This clone was seen only a few times. The chain couples TRBV7-2 to TRBJ1-1, with D maybe TRBD1 (5 bases). Trimming removed 0 bases at V and 5 bases at J, with 10 bases between. The CDR3 is 14 amino acids. The germline gives CDR1 SGHTA, CDR2 FQGNSA. CDR3 bases: TGTGCCAGCAGCTTAGCGCAGGGTGGGACTGAAGCTTTCTTT. This codes for CASSLAQGGTEAFF. Combining the CDR3 with reference TRBV7-2 and TRBJ1-1 gives the whole variable domain GAGVSQSPSNKVTEKGKDVELRCDPISGHTALYWYRQSLGQGLEFLIYFQGNSAPDKSGLPSDRFSAERTGGSVSTLTIQRTQQEDSAVYLCASSLAQGGTEAFFGQGTRLTVV.

The chain links TRBV18 to TRBJ1-2; unclear D gene. Germline lookup yields CDR1 KGHSH and CDR2 LQKENI. The CDR3 spans 14 residues. V was cut by 1 base and J by 6 bases, with 12 bases left in between. The CDR3 DNA reads as TGTGCCAGCTCACCACATCAACAGATTGATGGCTACACCTTC. Its translation is CASSPHQQIDGYTF.

The chain joins TRBV9 to TRBJ2-3; TRBD2 is a possible D gene (5 bases). V was cut by 4 bases and J by 4 bases, with 10 bases left in between. CDR3 length: 13 amino acids. Germline V gene sequence: CDR1 SGDLS, CDR2 YYNGEE. CDR3 residues: CASSPHGADTQYF. CDR3 nucleotides: TGTGCCAGCAGCCCCCACGGGGCAGATACGCAGTATTTT.

The CDR3 region is CAISHGGDTQYF. In DNA form, the CDR3 reads TGTGCCATATCCCACGGGGGAGATACGCAGTATTTT. The V gene is TRBV6-1, the J gene TRBJ2-3; weak D call: TRBD2 (6 bases). V lost 10 bases and J lost 5, with 13 bases in between. The germline gives CDR1 MNHNS, CDR2 SASEGT. The CDR3 extends over 12 amino acids.

This clone has just a few counts. The chain combines TRBV25-1 with TRBJ2-7, with 9 nucleotides matching TRBD1. CDR3 length: 13 residues. The J segment lost 7 bases and the V segment lost 6 bases, leaving 7 bases of the junction unmatched. CDR1 MGHDK and CDR2 SYGVNS come from the germline V gene. The CDR3 here is CASRGQGNGEQYF. CDR3 nucleotides: TGTGCCAGCAGAGGACAGGGGAACGGGGAGCAGTACTTC.

The gene calls are TRBV18 and TRBJ1-1; TRBD1 aligns across 7 bases. V trimming: 3 bases; J trimming: 3 bases; junction bases outside the gene matches: 13. The V gene's germline CDR1 is KGHSH and CDR2 LQKENI. This CDR3 spans 17 amino acids. CDR3 in DNA: TGTGCCAGCTCACCCTCCACCGGGACAGTTCACGACACTGAAGCTTTCTTT. Protein sequence: CASSPSTGTVHDTEAFF.

This clone has a single count. The chain carries TRBV16 and TRBJ2-7, with unresolved D. Trimming removed 3 bases at V and 0 bases at J, with 21 bases between. In germline, CDR1 is KGHSY, CDR2 FQNENV. The CDR3 length is 18 residues. For the CDR3, the DNA is TGTGCCAGCAGCCACCCCGGTCCCCCCCGCGGCAGCTCCTACGAGCAGTACTTC. Its translation is CASSHPGPPRGSSYEQYF.

The chain joins TRBV19 to TRBJ1-6, with D maybe TRBD1 (5 bases). Between the trimmed V and J ends, which lost 9 bases and 10 bases, there was a span of 13 bases. The germline V gene has CDR1 LNHDA and CDR2 SQIVND (reference sequence). The CDR3 extends over 12 amino acids. The CDR3 region is CASRGRESPLHF. The CDR3 bases are TGTGCCAGCCGGGGGAGGGAGTCACCCCTCCACTTT.

The rearrangement uses TRBV27 and TRBJ2-6; D not certain. Per the germline V gene, CDR1 is MNHEY and CDR2 is SMNVEV (reference sequence). The CDR3 is 15 amino acids. The V end was cut by 2 bases, the J end by 3 bases, with 8 bases between. The CDR3 loop is CASSLRVNGANVLTF. The CDR3 coding sequence is TGTGCCAGCAGTTTAAGGGTGAATGGGGCCAACGTCCTGACTTTC.

V and J are TRBV5-6 and TRBJ2-5; weak D call: TRBD2 (5 bases). V gave up 7 bases and J gave up 4 bases, with 17 bases separating them. The CDR3 consists of 14 residues. CDR1 and CDR2 (germline): SGHDT, YYEEEE. The CDR3 bases are TGTGCCAGCGATCGGGGTAGCTTAATAGAGACCCAGTACTTC. Translation: CASDRGSLIETQYF.

V and J are TRBV11-1 and TRBJ2-3, with 10 bases identical to TRBD2. Germline V gene data show CDR1 as SGHAT and CDR2 as FQDESV (reference sequence). The CDR3 contains 17 residues. Trimming removed 5 bases from V and 3 bases from J; junction bases left unmatched: 11. CDR3 amino acids: CASSPGTSAQGTDTQYF. In DNA, the CDR3 is TGTGCCAGCAGCCCAGGGACTAGCGCTCAGGGGACAGATACGCAGTATTTT.

The chain carries TRBV4-1 and TRBJ1-6, with D possibly TRBD1 on 6 matching bases. Germline CDR1 MGHRA, CDR2 YSYEKL. The CDR3 extends over 17 amino acids. Trimming left V 0 bases short and J 0 bases short, with 9 bases between. This CDR3 is CASSQDTGSSYNSPLHF. DNA of the CDR3: TGCGCCAGCAGCCAAGACACAGGGAGCTCCTATAATTCACCCCTCCACTTT.

V gene TRBV27 combines with J gene TRBJ2-1; 13 bases are shared with TRBD2. V lost 2 bases to trimming and J lost 6 bases; unmatched junction nucleotides: 4. CDR1 and CDR2 (germline): MNHEY, SMNVEV (reference sequence). The CDR3 loop spans 16 amino acids. The CDR3 spells CASSLRGLAGSNEQFF. The CDR3 DNA is TGTGCCAGCAGTTTACGGGGACTAGCGGGATCCAATGAGCAGTTCTTC.

The DNA for the CDR3 is TGTGCCAGCTCACCTAGGGGCCCCGAAGCTTTCTTT. This gives the protein CASSPRGPEAFF. This chain links TRBV18 with TRBJ1-1; D is perhaps TRBD1 (5 bases). The germline CDR1 and CDR2 sequences are KGHSH and LQKENI. The CDR3 totals 12 residues. V lost 3 bases and J 8 bases, leaving 10 bases between the germline ends.

Here the CDR3 reads CASSPGTDNQPQHF. The CDR3 DNA follows: TGTGCCAGCTCACCAGGGACAGACAATCAGCCCCAGCATTTT. J is TRBJ1-5 and V is TRBV18; 7 nucleotides align to TRBD1. V lost 2 bases and J lost 3; bases outside the gene matches: 1. This CDR3 spans 14 amino acids. Germline V CDR1 and CDR2: KGHSH, LQKENI.

This clone showed up just a few times. The CDR3 coding sequence is TGTGCCAGCAGGGGACAGGGAATCACCGGGGAGCTGTTTTTT. This sequence encodes CASRGQGITGELFF. The rearrangement links TRBV6-5 to TRBJ2-2, with 9 positions matching TRBD1. V lost 6 bases, J lost 4 bases, and 3 bases stayed unmatched. The CDR3 length is 14 residues. CDR1 and CDR2 from the germline V gene are MNHEY and SVGAGI.

This chain links TRBV2 with TRBJ2-7; 10 nucleotides agree with TRBD1. Germline V gives CDR1 SNHLY, CDR2 FYNNEI. The V segment lost 3 bases and the J segment 4 bases; nucleotides outside the gene matches: 21. The CDR3 covers 20 residues. The CDR3 loop is CASSDEGTGVQLAPPYEQYF. The CDR3 DNA follows: TGTGCCAGCAGTGATGAGGGGACAGGGGTCCAGCTAGCCCCTCCTTACGAGCAGTACTTC.

The gene calls are TRBV4-3 and TRBJ1-1; 9 bases agree with TRBD1. The germline V gene encodes CDR1 LGHNA and CDR2 YSLEER. The J segment lost 5 bases and the V segment lost 0 bases, leaving 4 bases of the junction unmatched. The CDR3 sequence is 15 residues long. CDR3 protein: CASSQDGGQGTEAFF. In DNA, the CDR3 is TGCGCCAGCAGCCAAGATGGGGGACAGGGAACTGAAGCTTTCTTT.

This clone was counted only a few times. The V gene is TRBV11-3, the J gene TRBJ2-7; the D gene is possibly TRBD1 (5 bases). Trimming took 1 base from V and 6 from J, leaving 10 bases between them. The V gene's germline CDR1 is SGHNT and CDR2 YENEEA. The CDR3 contains 13 residues. In DNA form, the CDR3 reads TGTGCCAGCAGCTTAGGGGCAGGGCTCGAGCAGTACTTC. Its protein product is CASSLGAGLEQYF. Full variable domain (remainder filled in from reference TRBV11-3 and TRBJ2-7): EAGVVQSPRYKIIEKKQPVAFWCNPISGHNTLYWYLQNLGQGPELLIRYENEEAVDDSQLPKDRFSAERLKGVDSTLKIQPAELGDSAVYLCASSLGAGLEQYFGPGTRLTVT.